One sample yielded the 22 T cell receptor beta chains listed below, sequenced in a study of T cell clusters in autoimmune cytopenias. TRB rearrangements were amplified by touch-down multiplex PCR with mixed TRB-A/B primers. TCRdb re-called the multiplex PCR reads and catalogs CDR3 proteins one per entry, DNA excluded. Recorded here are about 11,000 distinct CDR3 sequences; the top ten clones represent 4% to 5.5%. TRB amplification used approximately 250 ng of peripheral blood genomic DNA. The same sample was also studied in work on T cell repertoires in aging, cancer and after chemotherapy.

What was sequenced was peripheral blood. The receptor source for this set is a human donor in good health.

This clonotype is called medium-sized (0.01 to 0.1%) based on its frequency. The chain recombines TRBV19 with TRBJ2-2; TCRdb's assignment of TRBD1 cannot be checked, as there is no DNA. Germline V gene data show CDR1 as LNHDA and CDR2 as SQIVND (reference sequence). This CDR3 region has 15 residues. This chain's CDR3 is CASKYAGDYTGELFF.

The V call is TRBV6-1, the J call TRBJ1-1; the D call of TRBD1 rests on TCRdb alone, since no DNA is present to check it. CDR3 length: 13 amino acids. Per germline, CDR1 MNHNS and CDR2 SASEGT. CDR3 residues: CASTNSGQPEAFF.

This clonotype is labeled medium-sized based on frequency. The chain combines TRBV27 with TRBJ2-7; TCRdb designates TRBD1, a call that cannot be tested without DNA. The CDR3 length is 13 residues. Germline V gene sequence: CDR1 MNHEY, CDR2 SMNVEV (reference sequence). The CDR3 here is CASSPGQHYEQYF.

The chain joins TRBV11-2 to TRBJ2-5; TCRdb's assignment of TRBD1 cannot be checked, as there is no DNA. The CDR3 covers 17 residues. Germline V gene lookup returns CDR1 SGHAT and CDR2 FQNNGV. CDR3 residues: CASSLDYGNRWEETQYF.

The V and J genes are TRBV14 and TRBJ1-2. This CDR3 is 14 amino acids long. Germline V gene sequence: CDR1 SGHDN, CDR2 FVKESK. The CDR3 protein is CASSQDSSNYGYTF.

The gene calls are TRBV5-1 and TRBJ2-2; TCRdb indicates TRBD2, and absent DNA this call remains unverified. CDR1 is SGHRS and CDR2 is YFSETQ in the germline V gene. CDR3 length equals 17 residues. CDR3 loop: CASRWSGGARKTGELFF.

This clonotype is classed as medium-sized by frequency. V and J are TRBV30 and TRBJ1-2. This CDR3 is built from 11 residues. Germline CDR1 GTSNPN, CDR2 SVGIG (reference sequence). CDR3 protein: CAWSGGYGYTF.

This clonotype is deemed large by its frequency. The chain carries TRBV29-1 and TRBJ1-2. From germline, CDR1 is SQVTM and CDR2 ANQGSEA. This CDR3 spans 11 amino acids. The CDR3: CSVKLLNGYTF.

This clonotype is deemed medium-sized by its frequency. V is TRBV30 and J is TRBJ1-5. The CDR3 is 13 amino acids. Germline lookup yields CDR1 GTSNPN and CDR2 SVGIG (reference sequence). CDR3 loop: CAWSVQNNQPQHF.

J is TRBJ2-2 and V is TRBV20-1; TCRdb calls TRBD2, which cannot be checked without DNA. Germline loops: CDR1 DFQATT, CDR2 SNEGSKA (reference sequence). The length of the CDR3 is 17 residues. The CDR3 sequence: CSASSPSGLAETGELFF.

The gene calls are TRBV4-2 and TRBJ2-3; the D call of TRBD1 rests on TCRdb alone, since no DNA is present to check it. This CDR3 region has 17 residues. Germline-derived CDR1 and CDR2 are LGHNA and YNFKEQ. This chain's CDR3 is CASSQTPGTGGADTQYF.

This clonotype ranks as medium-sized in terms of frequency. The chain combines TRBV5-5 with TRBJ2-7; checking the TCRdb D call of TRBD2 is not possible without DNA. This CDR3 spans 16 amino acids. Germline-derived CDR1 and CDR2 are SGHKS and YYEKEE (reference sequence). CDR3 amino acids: CASSLGGLGGVSEQYF.

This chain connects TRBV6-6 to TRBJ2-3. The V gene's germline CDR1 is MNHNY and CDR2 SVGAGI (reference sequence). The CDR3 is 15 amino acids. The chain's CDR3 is CASSYSQPSTDTQYF.

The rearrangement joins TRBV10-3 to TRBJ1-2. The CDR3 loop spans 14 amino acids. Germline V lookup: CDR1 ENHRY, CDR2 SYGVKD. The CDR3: CASSPRDWLYGYTF.

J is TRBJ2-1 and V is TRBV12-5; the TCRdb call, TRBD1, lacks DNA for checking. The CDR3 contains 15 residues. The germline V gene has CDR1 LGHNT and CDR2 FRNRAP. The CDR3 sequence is CASGLALGQNNEQFF. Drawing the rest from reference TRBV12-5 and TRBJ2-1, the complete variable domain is DARVTQTPRHKVTEMGQEVTMRCQPILGHNTVFWYRQTMMQGLELLAYFRNRAPLDDSGMPKDRFSAEMPDATLATLKIQPSEPRDSAVYFCASGLALGQNNEQFFGPGTRLTVL.

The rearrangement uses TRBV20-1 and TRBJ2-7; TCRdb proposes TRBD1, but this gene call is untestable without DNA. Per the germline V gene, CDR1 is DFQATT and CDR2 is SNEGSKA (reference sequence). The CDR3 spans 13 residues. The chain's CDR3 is CSARQQGAREQYF.

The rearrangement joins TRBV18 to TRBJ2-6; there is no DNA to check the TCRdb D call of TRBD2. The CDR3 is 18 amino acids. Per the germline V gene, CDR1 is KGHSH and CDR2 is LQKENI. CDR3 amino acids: CASSPLRGALAGANVLTF. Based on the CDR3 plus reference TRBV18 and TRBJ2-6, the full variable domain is NAGVMQNPRHLVRRRGQEARLRCSPMKGHSHVYWYRQLPEEGLKFMVYLQKENIIDESGMPKERFSAEFPKEGPSILRIQQVVRGDSAAYFCASSPLRGALAGANVLTFGAGSRLTVL.

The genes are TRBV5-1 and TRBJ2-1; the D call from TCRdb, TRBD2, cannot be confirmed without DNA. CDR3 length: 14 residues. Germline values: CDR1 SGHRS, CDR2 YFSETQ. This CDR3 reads CASSLVGLANEQFF.

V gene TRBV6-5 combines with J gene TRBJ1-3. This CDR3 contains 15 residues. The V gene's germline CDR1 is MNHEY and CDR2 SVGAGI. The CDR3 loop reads CASSLTSYGWNTIYF.

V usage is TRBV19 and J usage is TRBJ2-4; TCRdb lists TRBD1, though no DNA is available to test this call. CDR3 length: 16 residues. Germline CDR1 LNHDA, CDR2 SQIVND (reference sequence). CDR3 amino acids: CASSIGTGVAKNIQYF. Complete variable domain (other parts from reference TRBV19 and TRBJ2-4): DGGITQSPKYLFRKEGQNVTLSCEQNLNHDAMYWYRQDPGQGLRLIYYSQIVNDFQKGDIAEGYSVSREKKESFPLTVTSAQKNPTAFYLCASSIGTGVAKNIQYFGAGTRLSVL.

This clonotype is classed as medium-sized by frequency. The CDR3 reads CSAPKGNDEQYF. The rearrangement uses TRBV20-1 and TRBJ2-7; as DNA is missing, the TRBD1 call by TCRdb cannot be tested. The CDR3 extends over 12 amino acids. Germline loops: CDR1 DFQATT, CDR2 SNEGSKA (reference sequence).

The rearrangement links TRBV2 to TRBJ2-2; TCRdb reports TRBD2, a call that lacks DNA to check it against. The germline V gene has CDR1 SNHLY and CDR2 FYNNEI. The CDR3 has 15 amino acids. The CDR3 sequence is CASSWSRGDTGELFF.